This T cell receptor (beta chain) was observed in a study of T cells after yellow fever vaccination. This clonotype has at least ten counts. Germline CDR1 reads DFQATT; CDR2 reads SNEGSKA (reference sequence). After removal of 3 bases from V and 4 bases from J, the junction contained 6 bases not matched to a gene. CDR3 size: 14 residues. TCRdb processed the 5' RACE reads anew with MiXCR; each CDR3 protein has one entry. The sample consists of more than 15,000 distinct CDR3 sequences, around 4% of them appearing once. The TCR comes from a man aged 30 to 39 who received the YFV17D yellow fever vaccine. The chain combines TRBV20-1 with TRBJ2-1; TRBD2 aligns across 7 bases. The material was PBMCs, either bulk or a sorted T-cell subset (CD4+, CD8+, memory, or dextramer-sorted; not recorded which), obtained 15 days after the yellow fever booster vaccination. This chain's CDR3 is CSASAGVKYNEQFF. CDR3 sequence (DNA): TGCAGTGCTAGCGCGGGAGTCAAGTACAATGAGCAGTTCTTC.